These T cell receptor beta chains were read from a single sample in a study of T cells after yellow fever vaccination. TCRdb called the 5' RACE reads again in MiXCR, with one record for every CDR3 protein. The data hold about 45,000 distinct CDR3 sequences, with 5.5% to 8% observed a single time. The specimen comprised PBMCs, either bulk or a sorted T-cell subset (CD4+, CD8+, memory, or dextramer-sorted; not recorded which), sampled 45 days after the yellow fever booster vaccination. All receptors come from a man under 40 who received the YFV17D yellow fever vaccine. Both conserved end residues are part of each CDR3. D genes are given only for firm matches. Clone size is not always given. Where it is, it says once, few, many or a class for expanded clones.

TRBD2,TRBJ2-2,once,TRBV12-3/TRBV12-4,TGTACCATCAGTTTAGGATTAAGCGGGGCGAACACCGGGGAGCTGTTTTTT,CTISLGLSGANTGELFF
.,TRBJ2-7,many,TRBV29-1,TGCAGCGTGGCGGACTACAAGGAGTACGAGCAGTACTTC,CSVADYKEYEQYF
.,TRBJ1-2,many,TRBV20-1,TGCAGTGCTAGTAGGCAGGACGGAACCTATGGCTACACCTTC,CSASRQDGTYGYTF
.,TRBJ1-1,.,TRBV7-2,TGTGCCAGCATACCGCAGTATGCTGAAGCTTTCTTT,CASIPQYAEAFF
.,TRBJ1-1,many,TRBV12-3/TRBV12-4,TGTGCCAGCAGTGGGCTCTCAGCGAACACTGAAGCTTTCTTT,CASSGLSANTEAFF
TRBD2,TRBJ2-1,.,TRBV7-9,TGTGCCAGCAGCCCGGGACTAGCGGCATACAATGAGCAGTTCTTC,CASSPGLAAYNEQFF
.,TRBJ1-4,many,TRBV7-9,TGTGCCAGCAGCTTAGCGGGGGAGGGAGATGAAAAACTGTTTTTT,CASSLAGEGDEKLFF
TRBD2,TRBJ2-2,.,TRBV10-1,TGCGCCAGCAGTGAGTCAGCGGGGATCGGGGAGCTGTTTTTT,CASSESAGIGELFF
TRBD2,TRBJ2-2,many,TRBV7-2,TGTGCCAGCAGCCAAACTAGCGGGAGTCGCACCGGGGAGCTGTTTTTT,CASSQTSGSRTGELFF
.,TRBJ2-7,.,TRBV6-5,TGTGCCAGCACCCCCTTTGTACAGGGCGGTACCGAGCAGTACTTC,CASTPFVQGGTEQYF
.,TRBJ1-4,many,TRBV7-9,TGTGCCAGCAGCTTAGGAGACCGGGACCTTCGGAGAGAAAAACTGTTTTTT,CASSLGDRDLRREKLFF
TRBD1,TRBJ1-2,many,TRBV18,TGTGCCAGCTCACCATCAGACAGGGTAGCTGGCTACACCTTC,CASSPSDRVAGYTF
.,TRBJ1-5,many,TRBV20-1,TGCAGTGGTGATACAGGGCTTGGTCAGCCCCAGCATTTT,CSGDTGLGQPQHF
.,TRBJ2-2,many,TRBV5-8,TGTGCCAGCAGCTACGACTCCTTAACCACCGGGGAGCTGTTTTTT,CASSYDSLTTGELFF
TRBD1,TRBJ1-2,many,TRBV4-3,TGCGCCAGCAGCATTGCAGGGGGTTATGGCTACACCTTC,CASSIAGGYGYTF
TRBD1,TRBJ2-5,.,TRBV10-2,TGCGCCAGCAGTGAGGGGACAGGGACCGCAGAGACCCAGTACTTC,CASSEGTGTAETQYF
.,TRBJ1-1,few,TRBV4-2,TGTGCCAGCAGCCAAGAAAGGGTGGTGAACACTGAAGCTTTCTTT,CASSQERVVNTEAFF
.,TRBJ2-2,many,TRBV5-1,TGCGCCAGCAGCTTTAGCGGGAACACCGGGGAGCTGTTTTTT,CASSFSGNTGELFF
.,TRBJ2-1,many,TRBV7-8,TGTGCCAGCAGCTTAAGGCGAGAGGAGTTCTTC,CASSLRREEFF
.,TRBJ2-7,few,TRBV20-1,TGCAGTGCTAGAGATTTGGCAGGTCTCTACGAGCAGTACTTC,CSARDLAGLYEQYF
.,TRBJ2-2,many,TRBV20-1,TGCAGTGCTAGAGTCCCCGACAGATACACCGGGGAGCTGTTTTTT,CSARVPDRYTGELFF
.,TRBJ2-3,many,TRBV27,TGTGCCAGCAGGAGGGTGGCCACAGATACGCAGTATTTT,CASRRVATDTQYF
TRBD2,TRBJ2-7,many,TRBV28,TGTGCCAGCGACCGCCCTGGGACTAGCGGGAGTGGCGAGCAGTACTTC,CASDRPGTSGSGEQYF
.,TRBJ2-7,.,TRBV20-1,TGCAGTGCCAGGTCTCTTGCAGGGCCACCCTACGAGCAGTACTTC,CSARSLAGPPYEQYF
.,TRBJ2-5,many,TRBV2,TGTGCCAGCAGTGAAGTAGGGAGAAGGCAAGAGACCCAGTACTTC,CASSEVGRRQETQYF
TRBD1,TRBJ2-1,.,TRBV12-3/TRBV12-4,TGTGCCAGCAGCGGGCAGGGACAGGGCTCCTACAATGAGCAGTTCTTC,CASSGQGQGSYNEQFF
TRBD2,TRBJ2-1,many,TRBV12-3/TRBV12-4,TGTGCCAGCAGTTTTCTCGGGAGGGCCTCCAATGAGCAGTTCTTC,CASSFLGRASNEQFF
TRBD2,TRBJ2-5,many,TRBV4-3,TGCGCCAGCAGCCAAGATGGGTGGGCTAGCGGGGCCAGTAAAGAGACCCAGTACTTC,CASSQDGWASGASKETQYF
.,TRBJ2-2,.,TRBV6-2/TRBV6-3,TGTGCCACCTCTTTTGTGGGGACCGGGGAGCTGTTTTTT,CATSFVGTGELFF
TRBD2,TRBJ2-2,many,TRBV24-1,TGTGCCACCTATGGGGGGGATCCCGGGGAGCTGTTTTTT,CATYGGDPGELFF
TRBD2,TRBJ2-1,few,TRBV2,TGTGCCTTCAGTTTTCGGTCTTCTAGCGGGAGTCTCCACAATGAGCAGTTCTTC,CAFSFRSSSGSLHNEQFF
TRBD2,TRBJ2-5,many,TRBV27,TGTGCCAGCAGTTCTTACCCTAGCGGGGGAGAGACCCAGTACTTC,CASSSYPSGGETQYF
.,TRBJ1-2,many,TRBV5-1,TGCGCCAGCAGCTTGGGGGCAGGACAGCCCTATGGCTACACCTTC,CASSLGAGQPYGYTF
TRBD2,TRBJ2-7,.,TRBV4-3,TGCGCCAGCAGCCGAGGGGAGATGACTAGCTCTAGTGAGCAGTACTTC,CASSRGEMTSSSEQYF
.,TRBJ2-7,.,TRBV6-5,TGTGCCAGCAGTTACGATAGCGGTCCATGCTACGAGCAGTACTTC,CASSYDSGPCYEQYF
.,TRBJ2-5,few,TRBV29-1,TGCAGCGGTGACCCCCCCAGACGACAAGAGACCCAGTACTTC,CSGDPPRRQETQYF